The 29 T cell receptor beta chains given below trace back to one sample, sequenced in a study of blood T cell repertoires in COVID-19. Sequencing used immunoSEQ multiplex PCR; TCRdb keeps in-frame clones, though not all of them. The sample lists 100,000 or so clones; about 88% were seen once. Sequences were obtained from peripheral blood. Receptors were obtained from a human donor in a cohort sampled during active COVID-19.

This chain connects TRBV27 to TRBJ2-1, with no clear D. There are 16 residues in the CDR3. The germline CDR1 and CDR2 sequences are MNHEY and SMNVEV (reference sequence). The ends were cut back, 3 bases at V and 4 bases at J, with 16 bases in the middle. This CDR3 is CASSFVLAPLYNEQFF. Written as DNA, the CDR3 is TGTGCCAGCAGTTTTGTACTCGCCCCACTTTACAATGAGCAGTTCTTC.

The CDR3 sequence: CASSTLGGHQPQHF. The CDR3 coding sequence is TGTGCCAGCAGTACCTTGGGAGGGCACCAGCCCCAGCATTTT. The chain recombines TRBV2 with TRBJ1-5; D is ambiguous. The CDR3 contains 14 residues. Trimming shortened V by 5 bases and J by 7 bases, and 15 bases separated the two germline ends. Germline loops: CDR1 SNHLY, CDR2 FYNNEI.

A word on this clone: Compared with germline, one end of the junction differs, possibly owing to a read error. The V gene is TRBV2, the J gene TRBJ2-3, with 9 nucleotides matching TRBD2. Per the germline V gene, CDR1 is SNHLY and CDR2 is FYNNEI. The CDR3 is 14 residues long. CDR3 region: CASSQAGGPLTQYF. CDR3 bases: TGTGCCAGCAGTCAAGCGGGGGGACCTCTGACGCAGTATTTT.

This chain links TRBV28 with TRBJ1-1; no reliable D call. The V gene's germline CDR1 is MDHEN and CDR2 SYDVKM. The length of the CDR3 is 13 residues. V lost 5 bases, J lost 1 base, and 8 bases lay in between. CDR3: CASSATRNTEAFF. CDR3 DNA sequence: TGTGCCAGCAGTGCTACGAGGAACACTGAAGCTTTCTTT.

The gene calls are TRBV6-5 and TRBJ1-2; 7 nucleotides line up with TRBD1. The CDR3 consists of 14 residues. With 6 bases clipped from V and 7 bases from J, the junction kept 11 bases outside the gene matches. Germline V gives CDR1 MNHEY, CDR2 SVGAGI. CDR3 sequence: CASSHEVTGFGYTF. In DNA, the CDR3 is TGTGCCAGCAGCCACGAAGTGACAGGGTTTGGCTACACCTTC.

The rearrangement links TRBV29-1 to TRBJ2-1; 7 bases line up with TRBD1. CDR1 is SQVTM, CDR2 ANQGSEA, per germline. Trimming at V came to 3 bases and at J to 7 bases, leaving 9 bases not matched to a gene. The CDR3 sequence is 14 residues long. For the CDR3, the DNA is TGCAGCGTTGACGGGCGGACAGGTAAAAATGAGCAGTTCTTC. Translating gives CSVDGRTGKNEQFF.

The CDR3 spells CAISEFTGGIDQPQHF. The CDR3 region has the DNA TGTGCCATCAGTGAGTTTACAGGGGGTATAGATCAGCCCCAGCATTTT. The V gene is TRBV10-3, the J gene TRBJ1-5, with TRBD1 matching over 8 bases. Trimming took 1 base from V and 5 from J; bases not matched to a gene: 7. Germline V gene lookup returns CDR1 ENHRY and CDR2 SYGVKD. The CDR3 has 16 residues.

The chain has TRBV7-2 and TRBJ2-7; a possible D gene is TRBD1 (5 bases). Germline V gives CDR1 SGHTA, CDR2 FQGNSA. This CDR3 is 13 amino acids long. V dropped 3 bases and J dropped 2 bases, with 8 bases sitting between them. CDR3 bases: TGTGCCAGCAGCTTCACAGGTGCCTACGAGCAGTACTTC. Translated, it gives CASSFTGAYEQYF.

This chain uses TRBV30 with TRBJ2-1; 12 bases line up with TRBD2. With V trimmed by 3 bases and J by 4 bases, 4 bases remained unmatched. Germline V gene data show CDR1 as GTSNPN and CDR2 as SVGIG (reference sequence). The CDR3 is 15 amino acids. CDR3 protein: CAWSRTSGTYNEQFF. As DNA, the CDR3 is TGTGCCTGGAGCAGGACTAGCGGGACGTACAATGAGCAGTTCTTC. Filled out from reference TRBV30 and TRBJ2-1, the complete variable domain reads SQTIHQWPATLVQPVGSPLSLECTVEGTSNPNLYWYRQAAGRGLQLLFYSVGIGQISSEVPQNLSASRPQDRQFILSSKKLLLSDSGFYLCAWSRTSGTYNEQFFGPGTRLTVL.

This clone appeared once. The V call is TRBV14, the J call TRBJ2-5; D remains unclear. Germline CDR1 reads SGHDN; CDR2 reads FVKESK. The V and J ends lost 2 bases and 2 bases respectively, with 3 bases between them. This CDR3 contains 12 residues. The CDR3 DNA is TGTGCCAGCAGCCAACCGCAAGAGACCCAGTACTTC. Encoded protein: CASSQPQETQYF.

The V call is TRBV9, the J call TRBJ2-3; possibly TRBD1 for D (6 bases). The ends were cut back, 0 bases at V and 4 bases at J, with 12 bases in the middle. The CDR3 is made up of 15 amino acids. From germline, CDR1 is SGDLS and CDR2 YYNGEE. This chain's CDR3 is CASSVEGDAPDTQYF. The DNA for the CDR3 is TGTGCCAGCAGCGTAGAGGGGGACGCCCCAGATACGCAGTATTTT.

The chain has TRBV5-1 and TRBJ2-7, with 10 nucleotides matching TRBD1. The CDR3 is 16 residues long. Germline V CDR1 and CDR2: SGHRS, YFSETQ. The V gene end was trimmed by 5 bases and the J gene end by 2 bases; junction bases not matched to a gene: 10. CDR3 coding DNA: TGCGCCAGCAGGCGCTCCGGACAGGGGGAAACCTACGAGCAGTACTTC. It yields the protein CASRRSGQGETYEQYF.

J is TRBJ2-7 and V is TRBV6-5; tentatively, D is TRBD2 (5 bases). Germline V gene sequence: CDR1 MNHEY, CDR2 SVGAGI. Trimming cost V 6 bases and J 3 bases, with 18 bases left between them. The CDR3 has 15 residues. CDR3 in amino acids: CASSQEPGNLYEQYF. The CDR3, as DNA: TGTGCCAGCAGCCAAGAACCCGGGAATCTCTACGAGCAGTACTTC.

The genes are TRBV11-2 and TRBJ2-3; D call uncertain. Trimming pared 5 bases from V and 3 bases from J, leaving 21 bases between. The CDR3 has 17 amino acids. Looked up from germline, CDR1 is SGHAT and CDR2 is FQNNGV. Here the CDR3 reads CASSLHRSGAATDTQYF. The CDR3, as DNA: TGTGCCAGCAGCCTTCATCGGTCGGGTGCAGCGACAGATACGCAGTATTTT.

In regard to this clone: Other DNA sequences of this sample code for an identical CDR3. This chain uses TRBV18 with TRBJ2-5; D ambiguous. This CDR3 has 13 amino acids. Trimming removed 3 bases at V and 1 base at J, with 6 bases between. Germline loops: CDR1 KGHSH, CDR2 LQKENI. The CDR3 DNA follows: TGTGCCAGCTCACCGGGCGTCCAAGAGACCCAGTACTTC. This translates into CASSPGVQETQYF.

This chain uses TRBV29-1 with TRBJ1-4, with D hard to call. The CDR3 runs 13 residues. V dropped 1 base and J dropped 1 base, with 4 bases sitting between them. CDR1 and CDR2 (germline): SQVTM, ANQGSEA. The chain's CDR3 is CSVEGGTNEKLFF. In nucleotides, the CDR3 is TGCAGCGTTGAAGGAGGAACTAATGAAAAACTGTTTTTT.

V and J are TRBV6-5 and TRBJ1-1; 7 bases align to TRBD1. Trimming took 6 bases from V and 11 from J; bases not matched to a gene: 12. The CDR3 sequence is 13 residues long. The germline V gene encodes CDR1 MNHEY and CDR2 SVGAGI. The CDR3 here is CASRADREWGAFF. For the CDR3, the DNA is TGTGCCAGCAGGGCCGACAGGGAATGGGGCGCTTTCTTT.

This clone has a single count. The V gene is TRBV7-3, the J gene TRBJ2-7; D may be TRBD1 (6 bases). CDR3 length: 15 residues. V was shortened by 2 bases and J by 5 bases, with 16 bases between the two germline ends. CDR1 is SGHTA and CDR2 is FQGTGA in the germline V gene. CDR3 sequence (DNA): TGTGCCAGCAGCTTACCCGGGACACCTCTAAACGAGCAGTACTTC. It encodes CASSLPGTPLNEQYF.

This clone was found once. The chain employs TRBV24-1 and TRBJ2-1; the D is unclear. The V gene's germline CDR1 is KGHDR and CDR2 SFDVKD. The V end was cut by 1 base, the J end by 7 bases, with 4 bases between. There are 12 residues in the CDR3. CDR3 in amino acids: CATSDFHNEQFF. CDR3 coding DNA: TGTGCCACCAGTGATTTCCATAATGAGCAGTTCTTC.

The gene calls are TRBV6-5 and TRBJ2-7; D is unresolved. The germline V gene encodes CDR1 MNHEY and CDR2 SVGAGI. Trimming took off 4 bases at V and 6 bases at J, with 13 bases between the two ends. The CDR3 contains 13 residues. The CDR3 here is CASSSLQLFEQYF. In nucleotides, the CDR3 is TGTGCCAGCAGTTCCCTCCAGTTATTCGAGCAGTACTTC.

The DNA of the CDR3 is TGTGCCAGCAGCGAAGAGGTAGCTAACTATGGCTACACCTTC. It is translated as CASSEEVANYGYTF. The chain joins TRBV9 to TRBJ1-2; D not resolved. The V gene lost 3 bases and the J gene lost 0 bases, with 9 bases spanning the gap. The CDR3 loop spans 14 amino acids. CDR1 is SGDLS and CDR2 is YYNGEE in the germline V gene.

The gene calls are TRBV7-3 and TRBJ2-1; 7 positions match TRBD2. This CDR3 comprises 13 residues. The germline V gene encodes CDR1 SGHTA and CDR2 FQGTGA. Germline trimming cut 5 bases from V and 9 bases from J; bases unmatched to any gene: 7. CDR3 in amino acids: CASSPPGGGEQFF. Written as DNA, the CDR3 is TGTGCCAGCAGCCCCCCGGGAGGAGGTGAGCAGTTCTTC.

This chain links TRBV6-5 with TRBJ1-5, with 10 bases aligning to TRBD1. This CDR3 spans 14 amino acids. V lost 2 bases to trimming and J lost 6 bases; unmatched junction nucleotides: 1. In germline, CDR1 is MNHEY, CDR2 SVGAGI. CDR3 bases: TGTGCCAGCAGTTACCGGACAGGGGGTCAGCCCCAGCATTTT. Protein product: CASSYRTGGQPQHF.

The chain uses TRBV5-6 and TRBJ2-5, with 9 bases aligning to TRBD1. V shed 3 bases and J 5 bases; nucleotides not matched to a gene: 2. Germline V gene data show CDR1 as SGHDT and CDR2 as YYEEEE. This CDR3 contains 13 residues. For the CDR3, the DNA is TGTGCCAGCAGCTGGGACAGGGCGGAGACCCAGTACTTC. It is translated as CASSWDRAETQYF.

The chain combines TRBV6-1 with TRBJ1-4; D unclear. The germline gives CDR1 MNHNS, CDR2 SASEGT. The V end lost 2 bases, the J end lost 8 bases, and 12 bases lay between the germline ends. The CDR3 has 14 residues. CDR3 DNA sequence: TGTGCCAGCAGTGAACCGGGAGGAAGGGAAAAACTGTTTTTT. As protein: CASSEPGGREKLFF.

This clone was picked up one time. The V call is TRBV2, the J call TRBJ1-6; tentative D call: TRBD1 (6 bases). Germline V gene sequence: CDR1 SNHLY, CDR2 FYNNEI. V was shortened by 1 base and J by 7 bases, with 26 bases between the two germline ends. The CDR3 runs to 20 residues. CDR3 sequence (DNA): TGTGCCAGCAGTGAAGTGTGGGACATACTCTCCTCCTTGGGAAATTCACCCCTCCACTTT. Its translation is CASSEVWDILSSLGNSPLHF. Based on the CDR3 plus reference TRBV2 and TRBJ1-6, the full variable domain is EPEVTQTPSHQVTQMGQEVILRCVPISNHLYFYWYRQILGQKVEFLVSFYNNEISEKSEIFDDQFSVERPDGSNFTLKIRSTKLEDSAMYFCASSEVWDILSSLGNSPLHFGNGTRLTVT.

The CDR3 DNA sequence: TGTGCCAGCAGGGATCCCGGGACTAGTCCTGGTGAGCAGTTCTTC. As protein: CASRDPGTSPGEQFF. This chain uses TRBV3-1 (or the pseudogene TRBV3-2) with TRBJ2-1, with 8 bases matching TRBD2. Germline trimming cut 6 bases from V and 9 bases from J; bases unmatched to any gene: 13. Germline assignment: CDR1 LGHDT and CDR2 YNNKEL (reference sequence). The CDR3 is 15 amino acids.

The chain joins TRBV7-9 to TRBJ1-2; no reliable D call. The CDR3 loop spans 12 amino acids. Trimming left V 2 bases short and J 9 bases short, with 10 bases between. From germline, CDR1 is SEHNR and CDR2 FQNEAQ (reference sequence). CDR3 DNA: TGTGCCAGCAGCTTACTACAGAGCCGCTACACCTTC. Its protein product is CASSLLQSRYTF.

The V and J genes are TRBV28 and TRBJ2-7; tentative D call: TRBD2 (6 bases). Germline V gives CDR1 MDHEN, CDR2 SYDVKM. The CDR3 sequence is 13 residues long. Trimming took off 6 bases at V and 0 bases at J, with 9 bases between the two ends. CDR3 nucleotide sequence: TGTGCCAGCAGGGAGGGGAGCTCCTACGAGCAGTACTTC. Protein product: CASREGSSYEQYF.